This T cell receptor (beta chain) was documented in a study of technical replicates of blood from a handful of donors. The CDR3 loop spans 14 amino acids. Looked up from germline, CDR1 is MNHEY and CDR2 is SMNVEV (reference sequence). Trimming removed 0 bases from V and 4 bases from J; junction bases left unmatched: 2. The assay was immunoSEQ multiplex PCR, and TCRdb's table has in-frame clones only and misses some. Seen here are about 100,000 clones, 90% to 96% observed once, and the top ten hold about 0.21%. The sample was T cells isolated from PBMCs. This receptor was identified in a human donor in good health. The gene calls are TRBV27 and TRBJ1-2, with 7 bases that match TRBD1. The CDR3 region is CASSLSGDSYGYTF. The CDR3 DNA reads TGTGCCAGCAGTTTATCGGGGGACAGCTATGGCTACACCTTC.